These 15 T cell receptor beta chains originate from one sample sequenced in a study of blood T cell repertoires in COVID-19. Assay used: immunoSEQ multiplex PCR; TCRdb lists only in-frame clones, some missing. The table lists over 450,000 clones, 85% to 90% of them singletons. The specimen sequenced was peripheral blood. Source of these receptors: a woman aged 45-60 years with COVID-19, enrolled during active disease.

CDR3 DNA sequence: TGCAGCGTTGAAGGGGGGGGTTACGAGCAGTACTTC. Residues: CSVEGGGYEQYF. This chain connects TRBV29-1 to TRBJ2-7, with 7 bases lining up with TRBD2. From germline, CDR1 is SQVTM and CDR2 ANQGSEA. V lost 1 base and J lost 4; bases outside the gene matches: 1. CDR3 size: 12 residues.

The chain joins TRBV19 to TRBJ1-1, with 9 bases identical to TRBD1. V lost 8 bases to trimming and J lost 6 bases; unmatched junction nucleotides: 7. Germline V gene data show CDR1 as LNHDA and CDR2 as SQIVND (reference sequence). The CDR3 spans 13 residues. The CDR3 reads CASGGQGSAEAFF. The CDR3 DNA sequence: TGTGCCAGTGGTGGACAGGGGAGCGCTGAAGCTTTCTTT.

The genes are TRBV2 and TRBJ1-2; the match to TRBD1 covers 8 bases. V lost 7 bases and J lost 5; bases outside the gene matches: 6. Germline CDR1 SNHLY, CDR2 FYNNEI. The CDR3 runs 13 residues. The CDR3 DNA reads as TGTGCCAGCACCCCGGACAGGGTTTATGGCTACACCTTC. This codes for CASTPDRVYGYTF.

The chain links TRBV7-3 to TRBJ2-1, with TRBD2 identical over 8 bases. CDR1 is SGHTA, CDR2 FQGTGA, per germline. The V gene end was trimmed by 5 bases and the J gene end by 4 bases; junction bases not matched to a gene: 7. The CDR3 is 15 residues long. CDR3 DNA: TGTGCCAGCAGCGACCCGGGACTAGGGTACAATGAGCAGTTCTTC. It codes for CASSDPGLGYNEQFF.

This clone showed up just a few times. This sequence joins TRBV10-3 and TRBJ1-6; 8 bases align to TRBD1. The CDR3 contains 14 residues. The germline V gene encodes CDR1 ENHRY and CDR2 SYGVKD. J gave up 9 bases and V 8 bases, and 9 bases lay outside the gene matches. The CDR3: CAIPLRQGSSPLHF. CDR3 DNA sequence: TGTGCCATCCCCCTCCGACAGGGGAGTTCACCCCTCCACTTT.

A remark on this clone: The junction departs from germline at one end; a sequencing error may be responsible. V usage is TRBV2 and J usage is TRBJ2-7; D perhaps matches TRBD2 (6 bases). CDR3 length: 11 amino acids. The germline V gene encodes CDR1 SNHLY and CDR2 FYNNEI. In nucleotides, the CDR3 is TGTGCCAGCACTGAACGGGGGAAGCAGTACTTC. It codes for CASTERGKQYF.

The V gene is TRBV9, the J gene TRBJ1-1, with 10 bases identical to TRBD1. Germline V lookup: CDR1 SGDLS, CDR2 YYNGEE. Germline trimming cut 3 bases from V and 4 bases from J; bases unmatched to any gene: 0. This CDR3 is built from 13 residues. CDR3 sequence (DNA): TGTGCCAGCAGCGGGGACAGGGGCACTGAAGCTTTCTTT. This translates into CASSGDRGTEAFF.

The CDR3 DNA reads as TGTGCCAGCAGCGCCCGGGACAGGGACCATCAGCCCCAGCATTTT. Residues: CASSARDRDHQPQHF. The chain uses TRBV2 and TRBJ1-5; TRBD1 matches 9 bases. This CDR3 has 15 residues. CDR1 and CDR2 (germline): SNHLY, FYNNEI. Trimming at V came to 6 bases and at J to 5 bases, leaving 8 bases not matched to a gene. Using reference TRBV2 and TRBJ1-5 for the parts outside the CDR3, the full variable domain is EPEVTQTPSHQVTQMGQEVILRCVPISNHLYFYWYRQILGQKVEFLVSFYNNEISEKSEIFDDQFSVERPDGSNFTLKIRSTKLEDSAMYFCASSARDRDHQPQHFGDGTRLSIL.

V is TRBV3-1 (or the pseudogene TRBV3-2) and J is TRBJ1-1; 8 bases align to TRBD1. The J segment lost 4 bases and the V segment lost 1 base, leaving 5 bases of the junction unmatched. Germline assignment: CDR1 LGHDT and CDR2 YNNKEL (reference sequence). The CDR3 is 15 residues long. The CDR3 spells CASSQVPDRGTEAFF. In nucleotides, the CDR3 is TGTGCCAGCAGCCAAGTACCAGACAGGGGCACTGAAGCTTTCTTT.

The CDR3 loop is CASSENGQGTTEAFF. The CDR3 nucleotides are TGTGCCAGCAGTGAAAACGGACAGGGGACCACTGAAGCTTTCTTT. The chain links TRBV6-1 to TRBJ1-1; 9 positions match TRBD1. Germline values: CDR1 MNHNS, CDR2 SASEGT. J gave up 4 bases and V 2 bases, and 5 bases lay outside the gene matches. CDR3 length: 15 amino acids.

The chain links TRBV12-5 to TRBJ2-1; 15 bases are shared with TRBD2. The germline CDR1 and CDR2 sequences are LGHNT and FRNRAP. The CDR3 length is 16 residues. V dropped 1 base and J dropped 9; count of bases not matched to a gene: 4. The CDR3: CASGLGGLAGGIEQFF. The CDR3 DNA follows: TGTGCTAGTGGTTTGGGCGGACTAGCGGGGGGGATTGAGCAGTTCTTC.

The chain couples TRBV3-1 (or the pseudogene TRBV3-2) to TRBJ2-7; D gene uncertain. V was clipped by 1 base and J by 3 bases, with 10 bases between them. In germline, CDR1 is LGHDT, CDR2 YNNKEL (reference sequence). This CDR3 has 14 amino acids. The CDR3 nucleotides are TGTGCCAGCAGCCAAGCTGTCGGTATCTACGAGCAGTACTTC. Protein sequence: CASSQAVGIYEQYF.

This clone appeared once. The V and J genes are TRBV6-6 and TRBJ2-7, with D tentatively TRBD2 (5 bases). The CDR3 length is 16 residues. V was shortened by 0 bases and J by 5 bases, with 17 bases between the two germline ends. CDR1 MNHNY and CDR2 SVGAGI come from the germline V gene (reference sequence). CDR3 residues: CASSYSLRAVLNEQYF. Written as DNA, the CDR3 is TGTGCCAGCAGTTACTCCCTCCGAGCGGTCCTAAACGAGCAGTACTTC.

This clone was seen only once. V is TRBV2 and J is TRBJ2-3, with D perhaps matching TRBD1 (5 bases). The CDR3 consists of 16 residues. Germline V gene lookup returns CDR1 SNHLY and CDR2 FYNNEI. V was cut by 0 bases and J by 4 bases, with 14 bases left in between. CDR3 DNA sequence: TGTGCCAGCAGTGAAGCGAGACTTATAGGGGCAGATACGCAGTATTTT. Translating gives CASSEARLIGADTQYF.

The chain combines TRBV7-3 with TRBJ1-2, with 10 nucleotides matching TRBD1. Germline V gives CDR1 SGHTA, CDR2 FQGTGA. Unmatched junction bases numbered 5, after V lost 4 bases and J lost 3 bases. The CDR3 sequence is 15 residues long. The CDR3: CASSSGTGEHYGYTF. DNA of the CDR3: TGTGCCAGCAGCTCCGGGACAGGGGAACACTATGGCTACACCTTC.